The 25 T cell receptor beta chains reported below all come from one sample, sequenced in a study of human T cells and chemical hapten exposure (dated by TCRdb to the early 2020s). The receptor library was made with RACE. Instrument used: NextSeq 500. The public reads were run again by TCRdb, first through fastp at Q25 and then through MiXCR, and only productive beta chains were kept. Duplicate CDR3 protein sequences are folded into a single record with the most common DNA and genes. The sample data list tens of thousands of distinct CDR3 sequences, and around 5.9% of these were observed just once. Clones ranked in the top ten supply more than 10% of the sample. The time point label, read with the paper, signifies: healthy volunteer bleed at 6 weeks. Unfractionated whole blood was collected in Tempus Blood RNA tubes, and total RNA was extracted from that blood. Source material: whole blood. The source is a human donor in good health. Some clones in this sample may be carry-over from other donors' samples.

This clonotype was recorded many times. The chain employs TRBV6-4 and TRBJ2-1; 9 bases align to TRBD2. The CDR3 totals 16 residues. The ends lost 6 bases at V and 2 bases at J; junction bases unmatched: 8. The V gene's germline CDR1 is MRHNA and CDR2 SNTAGT. This CDR3 is CASSLEGGGAYNEQFF. DNA for the CDR3: TGTGCCAGCAGCCTGGAAGGCGGGGGGGCCTACAATGAGCAGTTCTTC.

The chain uses TRBV10-3 and TRBJ1-1, with D maybe TRBD1 (5 bases). This CDR3 comprises 16 residues. The germline V and J ends were trimmed by 6 bases and 1 base, with 18 bases remaining between them. Per the germline V gene, CDR1 is ENHRY and CDR2 is SYGVKD. The CDR3 loop is CAIRGHSGGRNTEAFF. CDR3 bases: TGTGCCATCAGGGGGCATTCGGGGGGGAGGAACACTGAAGCTTTCTTT.

Ten or more counts support this clonotype. DNA of the CDR3: TGTGCCAGCAGCTCTCAGGGGGCTTTGAACACTGAAGCTTTCTTT. It codes for CASSSQGALNTEAFF. This chain connects TRBV5-5 to TRBJ1-1; 8 bases are a match to TRBD1. This CDR3 is 15 amino acids long. Trimming took 3 bases from V and 0 from J; bases not matched to a gene: 4. CDR1 SGHKS and CDR2 YYEKEE come from the germline V gene (reference sequence).

This clonotype came up many times. The V gene is TRBV19, the J gene TRBJ2-6, with TRBD1 identical over 8 bases. This CDR3 has 16 amino acids. The germline V gene has CDR1 LNHDA and CDR2 SQIVND (reference sequence). V shed 4 bases and J 0 bases; nucleotides not matched to a gene: 2. CDR3 residues: CASSRGTGSGANVLTF. CDR3 bases: TGTGCCAGTAGTAGGGGGACAGGCTCTGGGGCCAACGTCCTGACTTTC.

The chain combines TRBV12-3 or TRBV12-4 with TRBJ1-2; possible D gene TRBD1, 5 bases. CDR3 length: 15 residues. Trimming removed 7 bases from V and 4 bases from J, with 19 bases in between. The CDR3 region has the DNA TGTGCCAGCACCCCCCCGCGGGGCTCTACCTATGGCTACACCTTC. It yields the protein CASTPPRGSTYGYTF.

This clonotype was observed at least ten times. This chain links TRBV28 with TRBJ2-3; 8 bases line up with TRBD2. The germline CDR1 and CDR2 sequences are MDHEN and SYDVKM. This CDR3 region has 14 residues. V lost 7 bases, J lost 4 bases, and 7 bases stayed unmatched. CDR3 nucleotide sequence: TGTGCCAGCACAAGCGGGGGCAACGCAGATACGCAGTATTTT. Residues: CASTSGGNADTQYF.

This clonotype was observed at least ten times. The rearrangement links TRBV27 to TRBJ1-5; 12 positions match TRBD1. The CDR3 runs to 14 residues. The germline CDR1 and CDR2 sequences are MNHEY and SMNVEV (reference sequence). The V and J ends lost 8 bases and 6 bases, in that order; junction bases with no gene match: 5. For the CDR3, the DNA is TGTGCCAGCGGCGGGACAGGGGGCGGTCAGCCCCAGCATTTT. Protein: CASGGTGGGQPQHF.

This clonotype was seen a handful of times. The V and J genes are TRBV7-9 and TRBJ2-1, with 12 bases that match TRBD2. The CDR3 totals 15 residues. V shed 1 base, J shed 12 bases, and the junction held 7 bases outside the gene matches. Germline V gene data show CDR1 as SEHNR and CDR2 as FQNEAQ (reference sequence). The CDR3 nucleotides read TGTGCCAGCAGCTTAGGGACTAGCGGGATAGGTGGGCAGTTCTTC. Amino acid sequence: CASSLGTSGIGGQFF.

This clonotype came up many times. The chain couples TRBV3-1 to TRBJ2-5; D is possibly TRBD1 (5 bases). Trimming removed 2 bases at V and 5 bases at J, with 15 bases between. The CDR3 extends over 15 amino acids. Germline lookup yields CDR1 LGHDT and CDR2 YNNKEL (reference sequence). CDR3: CASSQSTGRTETQYF. CDR3 bases: TGTGCCAGCAGCCAAAGTACAGGTAGAACGGAGACCCAGTACTTC.

This clonotype has only a few counts. The V and J genes are TRBV27 and TRBJ2-3, with 8 bases lining up with TRBD1. Unmatched junction bases numbered 7, after V lost 6 bases and J lost 2 bases. Germline values: CDR1 MNHEY, CDR2 SMNVEV (reference sequence). The CDR3 runs to 15 residues. The CDR3 nucleotides are TGTGCCAGCAGAAGGACAGGGTTCGACACAGATACGCAGTATTTT. The encoded protein is CASRRTGFDTDTQYF.

This clonotype was counted many times. The chain has TRBV29-1 and TRBJ2-5; 9 bases are shared with TRBD1. The CDR3 is made up of 15 amino acids. Germline-derived CDR1 and CDR2 are SQVTM and ANQGSEA. V lost 5 bases and J lost 5; bases outside the gene matches: 12. The CDR3 nucleotides read TGCAGCGTTCGAATCGGGACAGGGCCTGCGGAGACCCAGTACTTC. Its protein product is CSVRIGTGPAETQYF.

This clonotype was counted at least ten times. The chain links TRBV5-4 to TRBJ1-2; D ambiguous. CDR3 length: 14 amino acids. Germline V gene sequence: CDR1 SGHNT, CDR2 YYREEE (reference sequence). V dropped 0 bases and J dropped 2 bases, with 8 bases sitting between them. The CDR3 region is CASSLEAGNYGYTF. In DNA form, the CDR3 reads TGTGCCAGCAGCTTGGAGGCAGGAAACTATGGCTACACCTTC.

In this sample, this clonotype turned up many times. The chain employs TRBV11-2 and TRBJ2-7; the D gene is possibly TRBD2 (6 bases). Germline lookup yields CDR1 SGHAT and CDR2 FQNNGV. Trimming shortened V by 2 bases and J by 6 bases, and 17 bases separated the two germline ends. The CDR3 extends over 15 amino acids. CDR3 region: CASSLQSRSGSEQYF. The CDR3 nucleotides read TGTGCCAGCAGCTTACAATCCCGGAGCGGGTCCGAGCAGTACTTC.

CDR3 DNA sequence: TGTGCCAGCAGTTGGTCCCACAGGGTCGGTGGGGAGCAGTTCTTC. This gives the protein CASSWSHRVGGEQFF. The chain combines TRBV28 with TRBJ2-1; possibly TRBD1 for D (6 bases). The CDR3 is 15 residues long. V lost 4 bases and J 10 bases, leaving 20 bases between the germline ends. Germline V lookup: CDR1 MDHEN, CDR2 SYDVKM.

This clonotype was seen ten or more times. The chain employs TRBV5-1 and TRBJ2-7, with D unresolved. The CDR3 consists of 13 residues. V gave up 0 bases and J gave up 5 bases, with 9 bases separating them. The germline V gene has CDR1 SGHRS and CDR2 YFSETQ. The CDR3 region is CASSLGGSNEQYF. CDR3 DNA sequence: TGCGCCAGCAGCTTGGGGGGTAGCAACGAGCAGTACTTC.

This clonotype has only a few counts. The rearrangement links TRBV19 to TRBJ1-5; TRBD1 matches at 7 bases. Germline trimming cut 1 base from V and 0 bases from J; bases unmatched to any gene: 12. CDR1 is LNHDA, CDR2 SQIVND, per germline (reference sequence). The CDR3 has 19 amino acids. This chain's CDR3 is CASSIGAGQATRSNQPQHF. CDR3 bases: TGTGCCAGTAGTATAGGGGCCGGACAGGCCACCCGTAGCAATCAGCCCCAGCATTTT.

This clonotype was seen repeatedly, ten times or more. The chain is built from TRBV7-8 and TRBJ2-1, with 8 bases identical to TRBD1. Germline CDR1 reads SGHVS; CDR2 reads FQNEAQ. V was clipped by 6 bases and J by 10 bases; unmatched bases: 8. The CDR3 extends over 13 amino acids. CDR3 region: CASSSQGAGEQFF. CDR3 in DNA: TGTGCCAGCAGTTCCCAGGGGGCCGGGGAGCAGTTCTTC.

V gene TRBV2 combines with J gene TRBJ1-2; possible D gene TRBD1, 5 bases. The CDR3 sequence is 15 residues long. V lost 0 bases and J lost 5, with 13 bases in between. Germline values: CDR1 SNHLY, CDR2 FYNNEI. The CDR3 protein is CASSEASGLPYGYTF. CDR3 in DNA: TGTGCCAGCAGTGAAGCGTCGGGACTGCCATATGGCTACACCTTC.

In its sample, this clonotype was seen many times. The V call is TRBV28, the J call TRBJ2-5, with 8 bases aligning to TRBD2. The trim removed 3 bases at V and 8 bases at J, leaving 8 bases unmatched. The length of the CDR3 is 14 residues. Germline V lookup: CDR1 MDHEN, CDR2 SYDVKM. The CDR3 here is CASSLSGSWETQYF. The CDR3 DNA sequence: TGTGCCAGCAGTTTGAGCGGGAGTTGGGAAACCCAGTACTTC. Variable domain in full (rest from reference TRBV28 and TRBJ2-5): DVKVTQSSRYLVKRTGEKVFLECVQDMDHENMFWYRQDPGLGLRLIYFSYDVKMKEKGDIPEGYSVSREKKERFSLILESASTNQTSMYLCASSLSGSWETQYFGPGTRLLVL.

This clonotype was counted at least ten times. CDR3 nucleotide sequence: TGCAGTGCTAGCGAGAGAGCGGGGAATCTCCAAGAGACCCAGTACTTC. Protein sequence: CSASERAGNLQETQYF. This chain connects TRBV20-1 to TRBJ2-5; 7 bases line up with TRBD2. Germline CDR1 and CDR2: DFQATT and SNEGSKA (reference sequence). Trimming removed 3 bases from V and 1 base from J; junction bases left unmatched: 11. This CDR3 is built from 16 residues.

The chain joins TRBV27 to TRBJ2-7; possibly TRBD1 for D (5 bases). Germline CDR1 is MNHEY and CDR2 is SMNVEV (reference sequence). This CDR3 contains 13 residues. The V end lost 6 bases, the J end lost 2 bases, and 11 bases lay between the germline ends. The CDR3 bases are TGTGCCAGCAGCCGCGGACAAGCCTACGAGCAGTACTTC. Protein sequence: CASSRGQAYEQYF.

This clonotype has a count of ten or more. The rearrangement uses TRBV19 and TRBJ1-4, with TRBD1 as a possible D gene (6 bases). The germline V gene encodes CDR1 LNHDA and CDR2 SQIVND (reference sequence). The V and J ends lost 9 bases and 8 bases respectively, with 16 bases between them. The CDR3 contains 13 residues. In nucleotides, the CDR3 is TGTGCCAGACTGGACAGCTCGGGGGAAAAACTGTTTTTT. Protein sequence: CARLDSSGEKLFF.

This clonotype was counted at least ten times. The gene calls are TRBV29-1 and TRBJ2-7; perhaps TRBD2 as D (6 bases). The germline V gene has CDR1 SQVTM and CDR2 ANQGSEA. The germline V and J ends were trimmed by 4 bases and 6 bases, with 16 bases remaining between them. The CDR3 totals 13 residues. For the CDR3, the DNA is TGCAGCGTTGTAAGTCCCCCGGAGGGCGAGCAGTACTTC. Its protein product is CSVVSPPEGEQYF.

By share, this clonotype ranks as medium-sized (0.01 to 0.1%). The chain employs TRBV24-1 and TRBJ2-3, with 7 positions matching TRBD1. Germline V gene lookup returns CDR1 KGHDR and CDR2 SFDVKD. V lost 4 bases, J lost 4 bases, and 10 bases stayed unmatched. The CDR3 runs to 16 residues. The CDR3 coding sequence is TGTGCCACCAGTGACCACTCCAATCAGGGGGCAGATACGCAGTATTTT. This gives the protein CATSDHSNQGADTQYF.

The V call is TRBV27, the J call TRBJ2-2, with D possibly being TRBD1 (6 bases). The ends were cut back, 2 bases at V and 1 base at J, with 11 bases in the middle. The germline V gene has CDR1 MNHEY and CDR2 SMNVEV (reference sequence). The length of the CDR3 is 16 residues. Here the CDR3 reads CASSLTGWWNTGELFF. In DNA, the CDR3 is TGTGCCAGCAGTTTAACAGGGTGGTGGAACACCGGGGAGCTGTTTTTT.